Below are 19 T cell receptor beta chains sequenced from a single sample in a study of cytomegalovirus exposure and HLA in healthy donors. 60 Vbeta and 13 Jbeta primers were used in PCR. Some clones are missing from TCRdb's copy, which holds only in-frame ones; the method was immunoSEQ multiplex PCR. The sample comprises roughly 170,000 clones, approximately 84% of which are singletons, and roughly 1% rests with the top ten. Sequenced sample: PBMCs. These receptors all stem from a young man in good health and CMV-seronegative.

The genes are TRBV18 and TRBJ1-1; possibly TRBD1 for D (6 bases). The CDR3 loop spans 15 amino acids. Germline V gives CDR1 KGHSH, CDR2 LQKENI. V was clipped by 6 bases and J by 2 bases, with 16 bases between them. The CDR3 is CASSSGGPDNTEAFF. DNA for the CDR3: TGTGCCAGCTCCAGCGGGGGGCCCGACAACACTGAAGCTTTCTTT.

The chain employs TRBV9 and TRBJ1-2, with 9 bases aligning to TRBD1. The CDR3 totals 14 residues. V gave up 3 bases and J gave up 6 bases; unmatched junction bases: 6. CDR1 and CDR2 from the germline V gene are SGDLS and YYNGEE. CDR3: CASSEIQGADGYTF. In DNA form, the CDR3 reads TGTGCCAGCAGCGAGATACAGGGGGCTGATGGCTACACCTTC.

The CDR3 DNA reads TGCGCCAGCAGCCCGGGACAGGGGACCTACACCTTC. This codes for CASSPGQGTYTF. The chain has TRBV5-1 and TRBJ1-2; 10 bases match TRBD1. V trimming: 4 bases; J trimming: 10 bases; junction bases outside the gene matches: 4. CDR1 is SGHRS, CDR2 YFSETQ, per germline. This CDR3 is 12 amino acids long.

CDR3 coding DNA: TGTGCCAGCAGTTTGGGGACGGGACTAATAGGCGAGCAGTACTTC. Its translation is CASSLGTGLIGEQYF. The chain employs TRBV27 and TRBJ2-7; TRBD2 agrees at 7 bases. V trimming: 3 bases; J trimming: 6 bases; junction bases outside the gene matches: 11. The germline V gene encodes CDR1 MNHEY and CDR2 SMNVEV (reference sequence). The CDR3 contains 15 residues.

DNA for the CDR3: TGTGCCAGCAGCGTTGGTCGCAAGTCGGGACTAGCGGCTGAAGAGACCCAGTACTTC. Translating gives CASSVGRKSGLAAEETQYF. This chain links TRBV9 with TRBJ2-5, with TRBD2 matching 11 bases. CDR3 size: 19 residues. The trim removed 2 bases at V and 3 bases at J, leaving 15 bases unmatched. Per the germline V gene, CDR1 is SGDLS and CDR2 is YYNGEE.

V is TRBV4-1 and J is TRBJ2-3, with D perhaps matching TRBD2 (7 bases). V shed 2 bases and J shed 4 bases, with 13 bases lying between them. The CDR3 sequence is 15 residues long. Per germline, CDR1 MGHRA and CDR2 YSYEKL. The DNA for the CDR3 is TGCGCCAGCAGCCAAACAAGGGGGGGCCCAGATACGCAGTATTTT. Translating gives CASSQTRGGPDTQYF.

This chain links TRBV2 with TRBJ1-3; TRBD1 matches 7 bases. CDR1 SNHLY and CDR2 FYNNEI come from the germline V gene. Trimming at V came to 0 bases and at J to 4 bases, leaving 15 bases not matched to a gene. The CDR3 totals 19 residues. CDR3 nucleotide sequence: TGTGCCAGCAGTGAAGCGCTTCGGACAGGCGGGGACTGGGGAAACACCATATATTTT. Its protein product is CASSEALRTGGDWGNTIYF. Using reference TRBV2 and TRBJ1-3 for the parts outside the CDR3, the full variable domain is EPEVTQTPSHQVTQMGQEVILRCVPISNHLYFYWYRQILGQKVEFLVSFYNNEISEKSEIFDDQFSVERPDGSNFTLKIRSTKLEDSAMYFCASSEALRTGGDWGNTIYFGEGSWLTVV.

This rearrangement joins TRBV7-9 to TRBJ1-6; D remains unclear. This CDR3 has 14 amino acids. The V end was cut by 1 base, the J end by 9 bases, with 10 bases between. CDR1 and CDR2 from the germline V gene are SEHNR and FQNEAQ (reference sequence). CDR3 region: CASSLESTGSPLHF. The CDR3 bases are TGTGCCAGCAGCTTAGAAAGTACCGGTTCACCCCTCCACTTT.

This clone was counted a single time. This chain's CDR3 is CASSSPRGPPDTQYF. CDR3 DNA: TGTGCCAGCAGCTCACCGAGAGGGCCCCCAGATACGCAGTATTTT. The chain links TRBV7-2 to TRBJ2-3, with TRBD2 as a possible D gene (5 bases). The CDR3 has 15 residues. Germline values: CDR1 SGHTA, CDR2 FQGNSA. The V gene lost 4 bases and the J gene lost 4 bases, with 15 bases spanning the gap.

The J gene is TRBJ2-7, the V gene TRBV5-1, with 7 bases aligning to TRBD2. The CDR3 sequence is 21 residues long. From germline, CDR1 is SGHRS and CDR2 YFSETQ. The V segment lost 0 bases and the J segment 0 bases; nucleotides outside the gene matches: 21. CDR3 amino acids: CASSLADWALASGLFSYEQYF. The CDR3 DNA is TGCGCCAGCAGCTTGGCCGACTGGGCCTTGGCTAGCGGACTTTTCTCCTACGAGCAGTACTTC.

The chain uses TRBV7-2 and TRBJ2-6; D is unresolved. From germline, CDR1 is SGHTA and CDR2 FQGNSA. This CDR3 is built from 12 residues. V was shortened by 5 bases and J by 4 bases, with 3 bases between the two germline ends. This CDR3 reads CASSQGANVLTF. CDR3 in DNA: TGTGCCAGCAGCCAGGGGGCCAACGTCCTGACTTTC.

This clone has a handful of counts. The rearrangement joins TRBV4-1 to TRBJ2-3; TRBD2 matches 7 bases. With V trimmed by 1 base and J by 0 bases, 10 bases remained unmatched. Germline V gene sequence: CDR1 MGHRA, CDR2 YSYEKL. The CDR3 is 18 residues long. The CDR3 spells CASSQGRGDSPSTDTQYF. The CDR3 DNA reads TGCGCCAGCAGCCAAGGTCGGGGGGATTCCCCTAGCACAGATACGCAGTATTTT.

The V and J genes are TRBV9 and TRBJ2-7; TRBD2 is a possible D gene (6 bases). V gave up 0 bases and J gave up 3 bases, with 34 bases separating them. The CDR3 runs 22 residues. The V gene's germline CDR1 is SGDLS and CDR2 YYNGEE. For the CDR3, the DNA is TGTGCCAGCAGCGTAGGTCTGGATCGTGGGGGTGGAGGAGCAGCGGGTCACTACGAGCAGTACTTC. This gives the protein CASSVGLDRGGGGAAGHYEQYF.

The genes are TRBV5-1 and TRBJ2-2; tentatively, D is TRBD1 (5 bases). V was shortened by 5 bases and J by 0 bases, with 14 bases between the two germline ends. CDR3 length equals 16 residues. The V gene's germline CDR1 is SGHRS and CDR2 YFSETQ. CDR3 residues: CASSSGAAANTGELFF. CDR3 DNA sequence: TGCGCCAGCAGTTCTGGGGCGGCAGCGAACACCGGGGAGCTGTTTTTT.

This clone was found a few times. This chain connects TRBV7-2 to TRBJ2-5, with D perhaps matching TRBD2 (6 bases). Germline-derived CDR1 and CDR2 are SGHTA and FQGNSA. Trimming stripped 1 base from V and 7 bases from J, with 13 bases between. CDR3 size: 14 residues. In DNA form, the CDR3 reads TGTGCCAGCAGCTTAGGACGGGAGCGAGGGACCCAGTACTTC. Translation: CASSLGRERGTQYF.

The chain is built from TRBV2 and TRBJ2-3, with TRBD2 as a possible D gene (5 bases). This CDR3 has 12 amino acids. Germline V CDR1 and CDR2: SNHLY, FYNNEI. V lost 5 bases to trimming and J lost 4 bases, with 7 bases between them. The CDR3 sequence is CASSFSADTQYF. The CDR3 DNA sequence: TGTGCCAGCAGTTTTAGCGCAGATACGCAGTATTTT.

This clone was detected a few times. The CDR3 protein is CASSLVLAGGDEQFF. CDR3 coding DNA: TGTGCCAGCAGCTTGGTACTAGCGGGAGGGGATGAGCAGTTCTTC. V gene TRBV5-4 combines with J gene TRBJ2-1; 13 positions agree with TRBD2. The CDR3 length is 15 residues. J gave up 8 bases and V 0 bases, and 2 bases lay outside the gene matches. Germline-derived CDR1 and CDR2 are SGHNT and YYREEE (reference sequence).

The J gene is TRBJ1-4, the V gene TRBV4-2, with 8 bases aligning to TRBD1. Losses at the gene ends were 4 bases for V and 0 bases for J; bases not matched to a gene: 7. This CDR3 contains 17 residues. CDR1 is LGHNA and CDR2 is YNFKEQ in the germline V gene. The CDR3 loop reads CASSPQGATATNEKLFF. The CDR3 bases are TGTGCCAGCAGCCCGCAGGGGGCCACTGCAACTAATGAAAAACTGTTTTTT.

The chain has TRBV5-4 and TRBJ2-3, with D possibly matching TRBD1 (5 bases). The CDR3 is made up of 16 amino acids. Looked up from germline, CDR1 is SGHNT and CDR2 is YYREEE (reference sequence). Here the CDR3 DNA reads TGTGCGACCTCCCCGGCAATAGGGGCAGTCACAGATACGCAGTATTTT. This sequence encodes CATSPAIGAVTDTQYF.